The 12 T cell receptor beta chains listed next were all sequenced from one sample in a study of T cell repertoires in ileal Crohn's disease. Sequencing was performed with immunoSEQ multiplex PCR; in TCRdb, only in-frame clones are kept and a portion is missing. The table records some 4,000 clones, 60% to 80% of them present only once. Time point reported: neoterminal ileum biopsy at postoperative endoscopy, about 6 months after surgery. Sequencing was performed on ileal tissue. The receptor set was obtained from an adult with Crohn's disease.

This clone appeared a single time. This rearrangement joins TRBV14 to TRBJ1-3; D gene unclear. The V gene's germline CDR1 is SGHDN and CDR2 FVKESK. Trimming left V 0 bases short and J 4 bases short, with 10 bases between. The CDR3 covers 15 residues. CDR3 DNA: TGTGCCAGCAGCCAAGAGGGCGTCTGGGGAAACACCATATATTTT. It translates to CASSQEGVWGNTIYF.

The rearrangement joins TRBV27 to TRBJ2-7, with 8 bases lining up with TRBD2. The CDR3 is 15 residues long. The V segment lost 2 bases and the J segment 3 bases; nucleotides outside the gene matches: 6. CDR1 is MNHEY, CDR2 SMNVEV, per germline (reference sequence). The DNA of the CDR3 is TGTGCCAGCAGTTTAGGTAGCGGGGCGGTCTACGAGCAGTACGTC. It is translated as CASSLGSGAVYEQYV.

The chain employs TRBV12-2 and TRBJ2-3; the D call in the table, TRBD2, was not verified against the DNA. TRBV12-2 is listed as a pseudogene. This CDR3 spans 12 amino acids. The CDR3, as DNA: TGTGCAAGTCGCCCCGGGGAAGATACGCAGTATTTT. Protein sequence: CASRPGEDTQYF.

This chain connects TRBV9 to TRBJ1-2; 9 bases agree with TRBD1. The CDR3 is 14 residues long. Germline trimming cut 4 bases from V and 4 bases from J; bases unmatched to any gene: 5. Germline CDR1 is SGDLS and CDR2 is YYNGEE. In DNA form, the CDR3 reads TGTGCCAGCAGCCAAGGACAGGGGAGCTATGGCTACACCTTC. This gives the protein CASSQGQGSYGYTF. Complete variable domain (other parts from reference TRBV9 and TRBJ1-2): DSGVTQTPKHLITATGQRVTLRCSPRSGDLSVYWYQQSLDQGLQFLIQYYNGEERAKGNILERFSAQQFPDLHSELNLSSLELGDSALYFCASSQGQGSYGYTFGSGTRLTVV.

The chain is built from TRBV7-9 and TRBJ2-5, with a tentative D call TRBD1 (5 bases). The length of the CDR3 is 14 residues. The V gene's germline CDR1 is SEHNR and CDR2 FQNEAQ (reference sequence). Trimming took off 5 bases at V and 5 bases at J, with 15 bases between the two ends. The CDR3 region is CASSGQGLFETQYF. As DNA, the CDR3 is TGTGCCAGCAGCGGTCAGGGCCTATTTGAGACCCAGTACTTC.

The chain combines TRBV25-1 with TRBJ1-2; 9 positions agree with TRBD1. V shed 5 bases and J 4 bases; nucleotides not matched to a gene: 5. Looked up from germline, CDR1 is MGHDK and CDR2 is SYGVNS. The CDR3 has 14 residues. DNA of the CDR3: TGTGCCAGCAGTTACCTGGACAGGGGCTATGGCTACACCTTC. It specifies CASSYLDRGYGYTF.

This clone was seen a handful of times. This sequence joins TRBV11-3 and TRBJ2-7; 8 bases line up with TRBD1. The germline V gene encodes CDR1 SGHNT and CDR2 YENEEA. The V segment lost 2 bases and the J segment 7 bases; nucleotides outside the gene matches: 4. The CDR3 is 13 residues long. CDR3 loop: CASSLQGASEQYV. In nucleotides, the CDR3 is TGTGCCAGCAGCTTACAGGGGGCGAGTGAGCAGTACGTC.

This rearrangement joins TRBV2 to TRBJ1-1; D ambiguous. Trimming took 6 bases from V and 4 from J, leaving 12 bases between them. This CDR3 is built from 13 residues. CDR1 and CDR2 from the germline V gene are SNHLY and FYNNEI. This chain's CDR3 is CASSLVRGTEAFF. The CDR3 DNA reads TGTGCCAGCAGCCTGGTGCGGGGCACTGAAGCTTTCTTT.

This clone was recorded a few times. The chain links TRBV11-2 to TRBJ1-2; weak D call: TRBD1 (5 bases). Germline assignment: CDR1 SGHAT and CDR2 FQNNGV. The ends were cut back, 0 bases at V and 6 bases at J, with 14 bases in the middle. CDR3 size: 15 residues. CDR3: CASSLDPGLPDGYTF. The DNA of the CDR3 is TGTGCCAGCAGCTTAGACCCAGGGCTCCCGGATGGCTACACCTTC.

The CDR3 protein is CASSEVGNTIYF. CDR3 nucleotides: TGTGCCAGCAGTGAAGTAGGAAACACCATATATTTT. The chain employs TRBV6-1 and TRBJ1-3; D gene unclear. V shed 1 base and J shed 4 bases, with 2 bases lying between them. The CDR3 totals 12 residues. Looked up from germline, CDR1 is MNHNS and CDR2 is SASEGT.

This chain connects TRBV30 to TRBJ2-1, with 10 bases lining up with TRBD2. The germline V gene has CDR1 GTSNPN and CDR2 SVGIG (reference sequence). Losses at the gene ends were 4 bases for V and 15 bases for J; bases not matched to a gene: 6. This CDR3 has 11 amino acids. The CDR3 spells CAWIGLAGGFF. As DNA, the CDR3 is TGTGCCTGGATCGGGTTAGCGGGGGGGTTCTTC.

The V call is TRBV7-8, the J call TRBJ2-2; 13 positions agree with TRBD2. The V gene's germline CDR1 is SGHVS and CDR2 FQNEAQ. V shed 4 bases and J 8 bases; nucleotides not matched to a gene: 10. The CDR3 covers 17 residues. Here the CDR3 reads CASSSSRLAGGSGELFF. In DNA form, the CDR3 reads TGTGCCAGCAGCTCCTCCCGACTAGCGGGAGGTTCAGGGGAGCTGTTTTTT.